This entry features one T cell receptor beta chain sequence. Its antigen is currently unknown. Other DNA sequences in the sample encode the same CDR3. The entry originates in a study of shared clonotypes between healthy human individuals. Looking at the study overall: CD4 naive and memory got three plates each, CD8 naive two, CD8 memory one. General study points: In several donors, around 5% of naive CD4 clonotypes appeared in common. The sole specimen, blood, was sampled, and tissue repertoires likely differ. Relative to their counterparts shared across all four donors, non-shared clonotypes exhibited diminished generation probabilities.

The CDR3 consists of 13 residues. CDR1 and CDR2 (germline): GTSNPN, SVGIG (reference sequence). Trimming pared 0 bases from V and 5 bases from J, leaving 8 bases between. Only in-frame clones appear in the TCRdb table, and some are missing; sequencing was by immunoSEQ multiplex PCR. The repertoire has some 500,000 clones, roughly 95% of them found once; the top ten carry about 0.068%. Material for sequencing was naive CD4+ T cells sorted from blood. Sample subset: CD45RA+ positively selected. The gene calls are TRBV30 and TRBJ1-5; TRBD1 might be the D (5 bases). The receptor's source is a woman between 25 and 40 years old in good health. CDR3 region: CAWSVGGDQPQHF. The CDR3 DNA sequence: TGTGCCTGGAGTGTTGGAGGGGATCAGCCCCAGCATTTT.